A selection of T cell receptor beta chains follows, all from one sample in a study of T-cell memory formation after mild COVID-19. TCRdb recomputed calls from the 5' RACE reads with MiXCR, one row per CDR3 protein. Of about half a million distinct CDR3 sequences listed, 18% are singletons. Sequencing was done on a sample of PBMCs or a T cell subset sorted from them (not recorded which). These receptors were collected from an adult woman who had mild COVID-19 (a few samples of this study predate the infection). Cell type and time point are not known. The CDR3 runs from the conserved cysteine through the conserved F or W. The D gene is left open where the match is weak. Expanded clones are given a class, and other clones once, few, many or no size at all.

V gene	J gene	clone size	D gene	CDR3 DNA	CDR3 protein
TRBV13	TRBJ2-7	-	TRBD1	TGTGCCAGCAGCCCAAAGGACAGGGACTACGAGCAGTACTTC	CASSPKDRDYEQYF
TRBV5-1	TRBJ1-6	-	-	TGCGCCAGCAGCTTGGGGACACCAGAGAATTCACCCCTCCACTTT	CASSLGTPENSPLHF
TRBV11-1	TRBJ2-3	-	TRBD2	TGTGCCAGCAGGACGGTGGTCGGACTAGCGGGAATTGCTACAGATACGCAGTATTTT	CASRTVVGLAGIATDTQYF
TRBV12-3/TRBV12-4	TRBJ2-4	few	TRBD1	TGTGCCAGCAGGGAGGGGACAGGGGATACCAAAAACATTCAGTACTTC	CASREGTGDTKNIQYF
TRBV29-1	TRBJ2-7	many	-	TGCAGCGTTCGGGTAAGGGACGAGCAGTACTTC	CSVRVRDEQYF
TRBV5-1	TRBJ2-3	many	-	TGCGCCAGCATGGACGGAGACACAGATACGCAGTATTTT	CASMDGDTDTQYF
TRBV5-5	TRBJ2-1	many	-	TGTGCCAGCAGCTGGGACTCACCAACCTACAATGAGCAGTTCTTC	CASSWDSPTYNEQFF
TRBV5-1	TRBJ2-7	-	TRBD2	TGCGCCAGCAGCTTGGAGGTAGGAGCGGGAGTGAACGAGCAGTACTTC	CASSLEVGAGVNEQYF
TRBV12-3/TRBV12-4	TRBJ2-5	-	TRBD2	TGTGCCAGCAGCTTCGGGGGGATACAAGAGACCCAGTACTTC	CASSFGGIQETQYF
TRBV30	TRBJ2-7	-	-	TGTGCCTGGAGTGGGCCCGGGAGCTCCTACGAGCAGTACTTC	CAWSGPGSSYEQYF
TRBV4-2	TRBJ2-3	many	-	TGTGCCAGCAGCCGCCAATTAGATGGGAGGTCGGATACGCAGTATTTT	CASSRQLDGRSDTQYF
TRBV20-1	TRBJ2-1	few	TRBD2	TGCAGTGCCACTCCGGGACTAGCGGTAGAGCAGTTCTTC	CSATPGLAVEQFF
TRBV12-3/TRBV12-4	TRBJ1-1	few	TRBD1	TGTGCCAGCAGGGGACAGGGAGCCACTGAAGCTTTCTTT	CASRGQGATEAFF
TRBV12-3/TRBV12-4	TRBJ2-4	few	TRBD1	TGTGCCAGCAGCATCGACAGGGAAAACATTCAGTACTTC	CASSIDRENIQYF
TRBV7-3	TRBJ2-1	few	TRBD1	TGTGCCAGCAGCTCGACAGGGGGTTACAATGAGCAGTTCTTC	CASSSTGGYNEQFF
TRBV7-9	TRBJ1-1	few	-	TGTGCCAGCAGCTTAGTGGGGCTCAGGGCTGAAGCTTTCTTT	CASSLVGLRAEAFF
TRBV7-6	TRBJ2-3	-	-	TGTGCCAGCAGCTTAACAACGGGAGTTAGAACAGATACGCAGTATTTT	CASSLTTGVRTDTQYF
TRBV28	TRBJ1-2	few	-	TGTGCCAGCACCCCGGGTGGAACAACGGGCTATGGCTACACCTTC	CASTPGGTTGYGYTF
TRBV24-1	TRBJ2-1	-	-	TGTGCCACCAGTGATTTGATCGGGGGTGGAAGCGAGCAGTTCTTC	CATSDLIGGGSEQFF
TRBV13	TRBJ1-1	-	-	TGTGCCAGCAGCTCCCCTAGCAGGGGTAGAGGCACTGAAGCTTTCTTT	CASSSPSRGRGTEAFF
TRBV15	TRBJ1-1	few	TRBD1	TGTGCCACCAGCAGAGACCTCCTGCGGACAGGGATGAACACTGAAGCTTTCTTT	CATSRDLLRTGMNTEAFF
TRBV6-5	TRBJ2-7	few	-	TGTGCCAGCAGTTACGTGAGGGTCGAGCAGTACTTC	CASSYVRVEQYF
TRBV11-2	TRBJ2-3	-	-	TGTGCCAGCAGCTTAAGGGGGGGTGCCACAGATACGCAGTATTTT	CASSLRGGATDTQYF
TRBV24-1	TRBJ2-6	few	-	TGTGCCACCAGTAACTCACAGGGTTCGGCCGGGGCCAACGTCCTGACTTTC	CATSNSQGSAGANVLTF
TRBV20-1	TRBJ2-2	few	-	TGCAGTGCCCCCCCAGGGAACACCGGGGAGCTGTTTTTT	CSAPPGNTGELFF
TRBV12-3/TRBV12-4	TRBJ1-2	few	-	TGTGCCAGCAGCCCAACTAGGATACTGGGGACCTATGGCTACACCTTC	CASSPTRILGTYGYTF
TRBV30	TRBJ2-1	few	TRBD2	TGTGCCTGGAGTGGGTTTGGACTAGCGGGAGGGGAGAGCTACAATGAGCAGTTCTTC	CAWSGFGLAGGESYNEQFF
TRBV5-4	TRBJ2-1	many	-	TGTGCCAGCAGCTTGAATTTGGGAGATGAGCAGTTCTTC	CASSLNLGDEQFF
TRBV3-1	TRBJ2-5	-	-	TGTGCCAGCAGCCATTCGGCGGGCCTGCAAGAGACCCAGTACTTC	CASSHSAGLQETQYF
TRBV9	TRBJ2-3	-	-	TGTGCCAGCAGCGTCAAGGGATACACAGATACGCAGTATTTT	CASSVKGYTDTQYF
TRBV9	TRBJ1-1	-	-	TGTGCCAGCAGCGTAGAGTTGGGGACGGCGAACACTGAAGCTTTCTTT	CASSVELGTANTEAFF
TRBV6-1	TRBJ2-4	few	-	TGTGCCAGCAGTGCCCCCCTCTCAGGGCTGTTAGAAAACATTCAGTACTTC	CASSAPLSGLLENIQYF
TRBV7-2	TRBJ2-1	-	TRBD2	TGTGCCAGCAGCCTGGGACTAGCGTACGAGCAGTTCTTC	CASSLGLAYEQFF
TRBV5-1	TRBJ2-3	few	-	TGCGCCAGCAGCTTGGGTTGGGACTCCACAGATACGCAGTATTTT	CASSLGWDSTDTQYF
TRBV18	TRBJ2-7	-	-	TGTGCCAGCTCACCGTATGGGGGGACTGTCTACGAGCAGTACTTC	CASSPYGGTVYEQYF
TRBV6-6	TRBJ2-1	few	-	TGTGCCAGCAGCCTCGCAGGAGGGTGGAGTGAGCAGTTCTTC	CASSLAGGWSEQFF
TRBV4-2	TRBJ1-1	many	-	TGTGCCAGCAGCCAAGAAAGGGGTGGGACTGAAGCTTTCTTT	CASSQERGGTEAFF
TRBV6-2/TRBV6-3	TRBJ1-1	-	-	TGTGCCAGCAGTTACTCGAAAGGAAGATACACTGAAGCTTTCTTT	CASSYSKGRYTEAFF
TRBV29-1	TRBJ1-2	-	-	TGCAGCGTTGAGTCGTGGGTAGGCTATGGCTACACCTTC	CSVESWVGYGYTF
TRBV6-1	TRBJ1-5	few	-	TGTGCCAGCAGGGGGTATAGCAATCAGCCCCAGCATTTT	CASRGYSNQPQHF
TRBV4-2	TRBJ2-3	few	-	TGTGCCAGCAGAGGGCGGGAAAATACGCAGTATTTT	CASRGRENTQYF
TRBV4-2	TRBJ2-7	many	TRBD2	TGTGCCAGCAGCTCTCGTGGGACTACATCCTACGAGCAGTACTTC	CASSSRGTTSYEQYF
TRBV29-1	TRBJ1-1	few	-	TGCAGCGTTGAAGGGTATAGCGCTGAAGCTTTCTTT	CSVEGYSAEAFF
TRBV7-6	TRBJ1-5	-	-	TGTGCCAGCAGCTTAGGACAGGCCCAGAATCAGCCCCAGCATTTT	CASSLGQAQNQPQHF
TRBV29-1	TRBJ1-4	few	-	TGCAGCGTTCGATTGCCCAGCAATGAAAAACTGTTTTTT	CSVRLPSNEKLFF
TRBV20-1	TRBJ2-7	few	-	TGCAGTGCTACCGGGCCCTACGAGCAGTACTTC	CSATGPYEQYF
TRBV20-1	TRBJ1-1	-	-	TGCAGTGCTAGAGGGTTCGTGGACACTGAAGCTTTCTTT	CSARGFVDTEAFF
TRBV7-9	TRBJ1-2	few	-	TGTGCCAGCAGCTTAGTTCTCGTTAACTATGGCTACACCTTC	CASSLVLVNYGYTF
TRBV19	TRBJ2-5	few	-	TGTGCCAGTAGGAGGGGTGGTCAAGAGACCCAGTACTTC	CASRRGGQETQYF
TRBV12-3/TRBV12-4	TRBJ2-1	few	-	TGTGCCAGCAGTTTGGTAGCGGCCAATGAGCAGTTCTTC	CASSLVAANEQFF